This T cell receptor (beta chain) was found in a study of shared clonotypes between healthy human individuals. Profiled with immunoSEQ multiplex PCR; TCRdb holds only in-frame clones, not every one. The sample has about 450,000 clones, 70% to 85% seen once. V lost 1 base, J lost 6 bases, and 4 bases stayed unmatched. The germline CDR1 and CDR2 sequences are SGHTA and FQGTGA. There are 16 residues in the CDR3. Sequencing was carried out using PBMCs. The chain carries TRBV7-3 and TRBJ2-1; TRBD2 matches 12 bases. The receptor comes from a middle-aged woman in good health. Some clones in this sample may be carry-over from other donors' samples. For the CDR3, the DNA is TGTGCCAGCAGCTTAAGGAGACTAGCGGGAGTCAATGAGCAGTTCTTC. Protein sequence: CASSLRRLAGVNEQFF.